This T cell receptor (beta chain) comes out of a study of blood T cell repertoires in COVID-19. Study background: COVID-19 samples, acute and convalescent, were from the United States, Italy and Spain. PBMCs, B-cell-depleted T cells, or T cells were the source of the cDNA or gDNA that made up the material.

Remarks on this clone: The same CDR3 also results from other DNA sequences found in this sample.

CDR3 length: 16 amino acids. V lost 0 bases, J lost 0 bases, and 3 bases stayed unmatched. Germline V CDR1 and CDR2: SGHNT, YYREEE (reference sequence). Per the authors' pipeline: Estimated nucleated cell counts came from reference gene primer amplification. TCRdb's table, derived via immunoSEQ multiplex PCR, lists solely in-frame clones and lacks some. From that table come the V and J calls and clone size; the DNA was used to work out D and trimming. The sample shows 150,000 to 200,000 clones, about 86% of them seen only once. The TCR was taken from a human donor with acute or convalescent COVID-19. The donor label of this sample is uncertain. This rearrangement joins TRBV5-4 to TRBJ1-5; TRBD1 aligns across 7 bases. What was sequenced was peripheral blood. CDR3 in DNA: TGTGCCAGCAGCTTGGGCGGGACAGATAGCAATCAGCCCCAGCATTTT. It codes for CASSLGGTDSNQPQHF. Supplemented by reference TRBV5-4 and TRBJ1-5, the full variable domain reads ETGVTQSPTHLIKTRGQQVTLRCSSQSGHNTVSWYQQALGQGPQFIFQYYREEENGRGNFPPRFSGLQFPNYSSELNVNALELDDSALYLCASSLGGTDSNQPQHFGDGTRLSIL.